The 15 T cell receptor beta chains below come from one sample, sequenced in a study of T cells after yellow fever vaccination. TCRdb independently ran MiXCR on the 5' RACE reads; one entry per CDR3 protein. There are fewer than 400,000 distinct CDR3 sequences in the sample; about 10% occur only once, and less than 3.5% lies in the top ten. The input for sequencing was CD4+ T cells sorted from PBMCs, taken 45 days after the yellow fever booster vaccination. The receptor source for this set is a man aged 18-30 years who received the YFV17D yellow fever vaccine.

This clonotype was picked up a small number of times. The chain couples TRBV6-2 or TRBV6-3 to TRBJ2-3; a possible D gene is TRBD2 (5 bases). This CDR3 comprises 14 residues. V shed 2 bases and J shed 4 bases, with 10 bases lying between them. Germline values: CDR1 MNHEY, CDR2 SVGEGT. Here the CDR3 DNA reads TGTGCCAGCAGTTACCCCGGGGAGTCAGATACGCAGTATTTT. As protein: CASSYPGESDTQYF.

The rearrangement joins TRBV7-2 to TRBJ1-6; no definite D call. V was cut by 3 bases and J by 11 bases, with 11 bases left in between. The CDR3 runs 13 residues. CDR1 SGHTA and CDR2 FQGNSA come from the germline V gene. This chain's CDR3 is CASSFGRGAPLHF. The CDR3 nucleotides read TGTGCCAGCAGCTTTGGGCGCGGGGCACCCCTCCACTTT. The whole variable domain, remainder taken from reference TRBV7-2 and TRBJ1-6, is GAGVSQSPSNKVTEKGKDVELRCDPISGHTALYWYRQSLGQGLEFLIYFQGNSAPDKSGLPSDRFSAERTGGSVSTLTIQRTQQEDSAVYLCASSFGRGAPLHFGNGTRLTVT.

As DNA, the CDR3 is TGTGCCAGCAGTATAACAGGGGACTATGGCTACACCTTC. Protein sequence: CASSITGDYGYTF. This chain joins TRBV6-1 and TRBJ1-2; the match to TRBD1 covers 7 bases. Germline V CDR1 and CDR2: MNHNS, SASEGT. V was clipped by 5 bases and J by 3 bases; unmatched bases: 3. This CDR3 contains 13 residues.

The chain links TRBV18 to TRBJ1-1; TRBD1 matches 8 bases. Trimming cost V 6 bases and J 4 bases; bases outside gene matches: 7. The CDR3 extends over 14 amino acids. The germline V gene has CDR1 KGHSH and CDR2 LQKENI. The CDR3 DNA sequence: TGTGCCAGCTCCCAGGGGGCCGAGAGCACTGAAGCTTTCTTT. This translates into CASSQGAESTEAFF.

This clonotype was picked up many times. This rearrangement joins TRBV9 to TRBJ2-3; the D gene is possibly TRBD1 (6 bases). From germline, CDR1 is SGDLS and CDR2 YYNGEE. The length of the CDR3 is 15 residues. Trimming removed 0 bases from V and 5 bases from J, with 13 bases in between. The CDR3 loop is CASSVGIGTKDTQYF. The CDR3 DNA reads as TGTGCCAGCAGCGTAGGAATAGGGACAAAAGATACGCAGTATTTT.

This clonotype was recorded at least ten times. The rearrangement links TRBV29-1 to TRBJ1-1; maybe TRBD1 (5 bases). The CDR3 runs 16 residues. Per the germline V gene, CDR1 is SQVTM and CDR2 is ANQGSEA. The V gene lost 0 bases and the J gene lost 0 bases, with 14 bases spanning the gap. In DNA, the CDR3 is TGCAGCGTTGAAGATCATCTCCGCAGGGTGAACACTGAAGCTTTCTTT. Translated, it gives CSVEDHLRRVNTEAFF.

This clonotype showed up just a few times. The chain has TRBV20-1 and TRBJ1-5, with 7 bases identical to TRBD1. Per germline, CDR1 DFQATT and CDR2 SNEGSKA (reference sequence). The CDR3 is 16 amino acids. The junction had 15 bases not matched to a gene; V was cut back by 3 bases and J by 7 bases. For the CDR3, the DNA is TGCAGTGCTAGGGCGCCCTACAGGGGAGCAGGCCAGCCCCAGCATTTT. Translation: CSARAPYRGAGQPQHF.

This clonotype appeared a few times. This chain connects TRBV6-6 to TRBJ1-1, with D possibly matching TRBD1 (6 bases). V lost 6 bases and J lost 5, with 19 bases in between. Germline CDR1 MNHNY, CDR2 SVGAGI (reference sequence). CDR3 size: 15 residues. Here the CDR3 reads CASSRARGIGTEAFF. The CDR3 coding sequence is TGTGCCAGCAGCCGGGCCAGGGGCATTGGAACTGAAGCTTTCTTT.

This clonotype was detected once. The chain is built from TRBV10-3 and TRBJ2-3; 10 bases are shared with TRBD2. The length of the CDR3 is 13 residues. Germline V lookup: CDR1 ENHRY, CDR2 SYGVKD. The J segment lost 6 bases and the V segment lost 10 bases, leaving 7 bases of the junction unmatched. The CDR3 region is CATLAGGSDTQYF. In DNA, the CDR3 is TGTGCCACGTTAGCGGGAGGATCGGATACGCAGTATTTT.

Many counts were recorded for this clonotype. CDR3 region: CASSSGIRDGYTF. Written as DNA, the CDR3 is TGCGCCAGCAGCTCAGGGATTAGGGATGGCTACACCTTC. This chain uses TRBV5-1 with TRBJ1-2; D is perhaps TRBD1 (5 bases). Germline-derived CDR1 and CDR2 are SGHRS and YFSETQ. The ends were cut back, 3 bases at V and 6 bases at J, with 12 bases in the middle. The CDR3 is made up of 13 amino acids.

This clonotype was counted ten times or more. The chain couples TRBV5-1 to TRBJ2-5; weak D call: TRBD2 (6 bases). Between the trimmed V and J ends, which lost 4 bases and 0 bases, there was a span of 7 bases. This CDR3 is 13 amino acids long. Looked up from germline, CDR1 is SGHRS and CDR2 is YFSETQ. CDR3 sequence (DNA): TGCGCCAGCAGCCGGGACTACCAAGAGACCCAGTACTTC. Amino acid sequence: CASSRDYQETQYF.

This clonotype was seen only a few times. The chain has TRBV4-3 and TRBJ2-1; 8 bases agree with TRBD2. The CDR3 has 15 residues. V gave up 1 base and J gave up 3 bases; unmatched junction bases: 2. Germline CDR1 reads LGHNA; CDR2 reads YSLEER. CDR3 coding DNA: TGCGCCAGCAGCCAAGGCGGGGGGTTCTACAATGAGCAGTTCTTC. Translated: CASSQGGGFYNEQFF.

This chain connects TRBV20-1 to TRBJ1-2, with D perhaps TRBD1 (6 bases). This CDR3 comprises 14 residues. V lost 6 bases and J 7 bases, leaving 21 bases between the germline ends. Germline CDR1 reads DFQATT; CDR2 reads SNEGSKA (reference sequence). The CDR3 reads CSAQPLTGQVGYTF. The CDR3 DNA reads as TGCAGTGCGCAGCCTTTAACAGGGCAGGTTGGCTACACCTTC.

There are a few counts of this clonotype. The rearrangement links TRBV29-1 to TRBJ2-6; TRBD2 matches 15 bases. This CDR3 contains 19 residues. The V gene end was trimmed by 6 bases and the J gene end by 0 bases; junction bases not matched to a gene: 9. Per germline, CDR1 SQVTM and CDR2 ANQGSEA. The CDR3: CSVSGLAGGLSSGANVLTF. CDR3 bases: TGCAGCGTGTCGGGACTAGCGGGGGGCTTAAGCTCTGGGGCCAACGTCCTGACTTTC.

This clonotype was seen only a few times. The chain combines TRBV4-2 with TRBJ1-5; 9 bases are shared with TRBD1. This CDR3 contains 18 residues. CDR1 and CDR2 from the germline V gene are LGHNA and YNFKEQ. The V segment lost 1 base and the J segment 0 bases; nucleotides outside the gene matches: 7. The CDR3 DNA follows: TGTGCCAGCAGCCAAGTTGGGGACAGGGCCTATAGCAATCAGCCCCAGCATTTT. Protein product: CASSQVGDRAYSNQPQHF.